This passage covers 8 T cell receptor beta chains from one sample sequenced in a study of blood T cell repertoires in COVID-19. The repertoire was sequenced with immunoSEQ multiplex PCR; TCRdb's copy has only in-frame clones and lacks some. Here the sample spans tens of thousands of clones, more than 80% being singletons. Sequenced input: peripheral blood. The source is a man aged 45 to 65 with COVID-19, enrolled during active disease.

Here the CDR3 DNA reads TGCGCCAGCAGCTTGGGGAGACAGGATGAAAAACTGTTTTTT. Its protein product is CASSLGRQDEKLFF. The V and J genes are TRBV5-1 and TRBJ1-4; tentatively, D is TRBD1 (6 bases). The germline V and J ends were trimmed by 0 bases and 6 bases, with 9 bases remaining between them. The CDR3 is made up of 14 amino acids. Germline CDR1 is SGHRS and CDR2 is YFSETQ.

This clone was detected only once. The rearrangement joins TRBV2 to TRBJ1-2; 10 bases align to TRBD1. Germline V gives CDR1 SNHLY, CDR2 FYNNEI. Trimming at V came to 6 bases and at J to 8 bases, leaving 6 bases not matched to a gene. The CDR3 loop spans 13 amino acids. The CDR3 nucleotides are TGTGCCAGCAGCGACTTGGACAGGGGGGGCTACACCTTC. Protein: CASSDLDRGGYTF.

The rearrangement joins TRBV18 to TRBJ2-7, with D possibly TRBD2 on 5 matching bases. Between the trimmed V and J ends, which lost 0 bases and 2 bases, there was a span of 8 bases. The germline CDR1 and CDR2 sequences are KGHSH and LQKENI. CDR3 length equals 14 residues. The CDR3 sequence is CASSPPTGTYEQYF. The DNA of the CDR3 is TGTGCCAGCTCACCACCGACGGGGACCTACGAGCAGTACTTC.

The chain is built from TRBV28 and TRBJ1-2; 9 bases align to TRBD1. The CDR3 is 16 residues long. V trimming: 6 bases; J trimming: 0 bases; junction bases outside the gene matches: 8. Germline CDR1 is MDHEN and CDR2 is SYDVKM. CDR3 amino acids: CASSTGTGLANYGYTF. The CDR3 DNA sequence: TGTGCCAGCAGCACCGGGACAGGGTTAGCTAACTATGGCTACACCTTC.

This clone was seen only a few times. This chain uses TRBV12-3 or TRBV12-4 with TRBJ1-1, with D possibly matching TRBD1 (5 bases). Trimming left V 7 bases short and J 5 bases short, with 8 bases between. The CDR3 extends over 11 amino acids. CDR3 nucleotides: TGTGCCAGCACGGGGGGGACTGAAGCTTTCTTT. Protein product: CASTGGTEAFF.

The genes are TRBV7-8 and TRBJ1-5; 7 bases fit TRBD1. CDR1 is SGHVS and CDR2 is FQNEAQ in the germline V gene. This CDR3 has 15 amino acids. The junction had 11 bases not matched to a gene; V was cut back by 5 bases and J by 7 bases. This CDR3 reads CASSPRTGETQPQHF. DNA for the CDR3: TGTGCCAGCAGCCCACGGACAGGAGAGACGCAGCCCCAGCATTTT.

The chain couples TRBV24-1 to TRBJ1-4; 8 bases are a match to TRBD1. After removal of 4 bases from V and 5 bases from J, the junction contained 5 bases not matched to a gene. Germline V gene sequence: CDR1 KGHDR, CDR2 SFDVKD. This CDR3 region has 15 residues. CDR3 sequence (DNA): TGTGCCACCAGTGACCCTGGACAGGGAAATGAAAAACTGTTTTTT. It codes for CATSDPGQGNEKLFF.

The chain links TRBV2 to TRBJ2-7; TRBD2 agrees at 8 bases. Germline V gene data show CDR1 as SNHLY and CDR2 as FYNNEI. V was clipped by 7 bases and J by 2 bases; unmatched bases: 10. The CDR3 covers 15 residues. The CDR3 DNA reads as TGTGCCAGCATCGAAGATGCGGGGGGTCCCTACGAGCAGTACTTC. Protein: CASIEDAGGPYEQYF.